This T cell receptor (beta chain) was found in a study of blood T cell repertoires in COVID-19. Repertoires were generated with immunoSEQ multiplex PCR, while TCRdb's copy carries only in-frame clones and drops some. The data show around 300,000 clones, roughly 88% seen once. Germline V gives CDR1 KGHSH, CDR2 LQKENI. V lost 1 base, J lost 5 bases, and 14 bases lay in between. The CDR3 has 15 residues. This clone appeared a single time. The receptor was derived from a woman in her 30s with active or convalescent COVID-19. Sequenced material: peripheral blood. The J gene is TRBJ1-2, the V gene TRBV18, with TRBD1 as a possible D gene (6 bases). The CDR3 region is CASSPLDRPRYGYTF. The CDR3 DNA reads TGTGCCAGCTCACCACTTGACAGGCCCCGATATGGCTACACCTTC.